These 21 T cell receptor beta chains came from one sample sequenced in a study of OX40 agonist ivuxolimab in advanced cancers. Measured with immunoSEQ multiplex PCR; TCRdb has only the in-frame clones, and not every one. The sample carries roughly 80,000 clones, roughly 85% recorded once. Sequenced here: CD4+ or CD8+ T cells sorted from blood, sampled in a trial of the OX40 agonist ivuxolimab. These receptors were collected from an adult with an advanced solid tumor such as melanoma, head and neck, liver or kidney cancer.

The genes are TRBV21-1 and TRBJ2-4; the D segment call TRBD1 is taken from the table without a DNA check. TRBV21-1 is listed as a pseudogene. The CDR3 sequence is 18 residues long. The CDR3: CASSKGIMIGQAKNIQYF. CDR3 nucleotides: TGTGCCAGCAGCAAAGGGATTATGATTGGACAGGCCAAAAACATTCAGTACTTC.

The chain links TRBV5-6 to TRBJ2-7, with TRBD1 identical over 8 bases. This CDR3 region has 15 residues. V lost 6 bases and J lost 3; bases outside the gene matches: 11. Germline V gives CDR1 SGHDT, CDR2 YYEEEE. CDR3 in DNA: TGTGCCAGCACCTCCCCCTCGACAGGGGTCTACGAGCAGTACTTC. Translated, it gives CASTSPSTGVYEQYF.

The chain links TRBV5-4 to TRBJ2-5; 7 nucleotides agree with TRBD2. The length of the CDR3 is 13 residues. Germline lookup yields CDR1 SGHNT and CDR2 YYREEE (reference sequence). Trimming at V came to 1 base and at J to 5 bases, leaving 2 bases not matched to a gene. DNA of the CDR3: TGTGCCAGCAGCTTGCCGGGAGGCGAGACCCAGTACTTC. The encoded protein is CASSLPGGETQYF.

The chain combines TRBV19 with TRBJ1-5; D perhaps matches TRBD1 (5 bases). V lost 3 bases to trimming and J lost 9 bases, with 9 bases between them. CDR1 LNHDA and CDR2 SQIVND come from the germline V gene (reference sequence). The CDR3 is made up of 12 amino acids. CDR3 coding DNA: TGTGCCAGTAGTATCCAGGGATCGCCCCAGCATTTT. It specifies CASSIQGSPQHF.

CDR3 residues: CASSSMNLQGGLGAFF. DNA for the CDR3: TGTGCCAGCAGTTCGATGAACCTACAGGGAGGGCTGGGGGCTTTCTTT. The chain is built from TRBV27 and TRBJ1-1; possibly TRBD1 for D (6 bases). CDR1 and CDR2 from the germline V gene are MNHEY and SMNVEV (reference sequence). Trimming shortened V by 4 bases and J by 11 bases, and 26 bases separated the two germline ends. The CDR3 sequence is 16 residues long.

The J gene is TRBJ2-1, the V gene TRBV30; D might be TRBD2 (5 bases). V shed 0 bases and J shed 9 bases, with 9 bases lying between them. The CDR3 covers 12 residues. From germline, CDR1 is GTSNPN and CDR2 SVGIG (reference sequence). The CDR3 loop reads CAWSVRGFEQFF. The DNA of the CDR3 is TGTGCCTGGAGTGTACGGGGTTTTGAGCAGTTCTTC. The full variable domain, with the rest looked up from reference TRBV30 and TRBJ2-1, is SQTIHQWPATLVQPVGSPLSLECTVEGTSNPNLYWYRQAAGRGLQLLFYSVGIGQISSEVPQNLSASRPQDRQFILSSKKLLLSDSGFYLCAWSVRGFEQFFGPGTRLTVL.

The chain joins TRBV7-9 to TRBJ1-5; 8 bases match TRBD1. This CDR3 has 15 residues. CDR1 and CDR2 from the germline V gene are SEHNR and FQNEAQ (reference sequence). Unmatched junction bases numbered 1, after V lost 2 bases and J lost 1 base. CDR3 amino acids: CASSLQGASNQPQHF. The DNA for the CDR3 is TGTGCCAGCAGCTTACAGGGGGCCAGCAATCAGCCCCAGCATTTT.

In DNA, the CDR3 is TGTGCCAGCAGTCCCCGGGGAGGAAGAATCGAGGACACCATATATTTT. Translated: CASSPRGGRIEDTIYF. V and J are TRBV27 and TRBJ1-3; the D is unclear. The germline V gene has CDR1 MNHEY and CDR2 SMNVEV (reference sequence). Between the trimmed V and J ends, which lost 5 bases and 8 bases, there was a span of 22 bases. CDR3 length: 16 amino acids.

The V call is TRBV14, the J call TRBJ1-6; TRBD1 is a possible D gene (6 bases). Looked up from germline, CDR1 is SGHDN and CDR2 is FVKESK. V dropped 3 bases and J dropped 6 bases, with 9 bases sitting between them. This CDR3 region has 14 residues. CDR3 residues: CASSQGAVNSPLHF. CDR3 sequence (DNA): TGTGCCAGCAGCCAGGGGGCAGTTAATTCACCCCTCCACTTT.

The chain carries TRBV14 and TRBJ1-2; D is perhaps TRBD1 (5 bases). Germline lookup yields CDR1 SGHDN and CDR2 FVKESK. The CDR3 sequence is 16 residues long. The V end lost 1 base, the J end lost 0 bases, and 12 bases lay between the germline ends. CDR3 in DNA: TGTGCCAGCAGCCAAGTTTGGGGCAGGTCTAACTATGGCTACACCTTC. Protein: CASSQVWGRSNYGYTF.

This chain connects TRBV6-6 to TRBJ1-4; D not certain. The CDR3 has 13 amino acids. In germline, CDR1 is MNHNY, CDR2 SVGAGI (reference sequence). Trimming pared 6 bases from V and 11 bases from J, leaving 16 bases between. CDR3 sequence: CASSNLVSDKLFF. The CDR3 nucleotides read TGTGCCAGCAGCAACCTAGTCTCTGACAAACTGTTTTTT.

V and J are TRBV19 and TRBJ2-3, with 9 bases fitting TRBD2. Trimming at V came to 5 bases and at J to 3 bases, leaving 12 bases not matched to a gene. The CDR3 is 17 amino acids. Germline V gives CDR1 LNHDA, CDR2 SQIVND (reference sequence). The CDR3 DNA reads TGTGCCAGTAGTTCAAGCGTTAGCGGGAGAATAACAGATACGCAGTATTTT. Translating it yields CASSSSVSGRITDTQYF.

The V and J genes are TRBV11-1 and TRBJ2-3, with D possibly called TRBD1 or TRBD2 (7 bases each). The V end was cut by 5 bases, the J end by 1 base, with 19 bases between. This CDR3 comprises 17 residues. CDR1 SGHAT and CDR2 FQDESV come from the germline V gene (reference sequence). The CDR3 loop is CASSLGGGWRRTDTQYF. CDR3 coding DNA: TGTGCCAGCAGCCTGGGAGGGGGCTGGAGACGCACAGATACGCAGTATTTT.

The CDR3 reads CASSYLAGAYNEQFF. The CDR3 coding sequence is TGTGCCAGCAGTTATCTAGCGGGAGCATACAATGAGCAGTTCTTC. The gene calls are TRBV6-5 and TRBJ2-1; 10 bases are shared with TRBD2. CDR1 and CDR2 from the germline V gene are MNHEY and SVGAGI. The CDR3 loop spans 15 amino acids. With V trimmed by 3 bases and J by 4 bases, 3 bases remained unmatched.

V is TRBV6-6 and J is TRBJ1-1; no firm D call. There are 15 residues in the CDR3. CDR1 is MNHNY, CDR2 SVGAGI, per germline (reference sequence). Trimming took off 5 bases at V and 9 bases at J, with 22 bases between the two ends. The CDR3 is CASSHPSGRTLKAFF. In DNA, the CDR3 is TGTGCCAGCAGTCACCCTTCCGGGAGGACCTTGAAAGCTTTCTTT.

The V and J genes are TRBV7-9 and TRBJ2-7; D perhaps matches TRBD1 (5 bases). Trimming took off 5 bases at V and 6 bases at J, with 8 bases between the two ends. Germline V gives CDR1 SEHNR, CDR2 FQNEAQ (reference sequence). The CDR3 is 11 amino acids. CDR3 nucleotides: TGTGCCAGCAGCCAGGGTGTCGAGCAGTACTTC. Encoded protein: CASSQGVEQYF.

This clone was seen a few times. This rearrangement joins TRBV4-3 to TRBJ2-1; D is uncertain. V lost 2 bases and J lost 7, with 9 bases in between. Germline assignment: CDR1 LGHNA and CDR2 YSLEER. The CDR3 sequence is 13 residues long. The CDR3: CASSQSLHNEQFF. The CDR3 nucleotides are TGCGCCAGCAGCCAAAGTCTACATAATGAGCAGTTCTTC.

This clone was observed a handful of times. This rearrangement joins TRBV29-1 to TRBJ2-1; D unresolved. Trimming pared 4 bases from V and 7 bases from J, leaving 11 bases between. This CDR3 is built from 12 residues. CDR1 is SQVTM and CDR2 is ANQGSEA in the germline V gene. The CDR3 sequence is CSVARSLNEQFF. The CDR3 bases are TGCAGCGTTGCGAGGTCCCTGAATGAGCAGTTCTTC.

The DNA for the CDR3 is TGCAGCGTTGGACGGGACAGGGCCAATGAGCAGTTCTTC. Translation gives CSVGRDRANEQFF. This chain uses TRBV29-1 with TRBJ2-1; 9 nucleotides match TRBD1. Germline V gene sequence: CDR1 SQVTM, CDR2 ANQGSEA. The CDR3 runs 13 residues. V lost 4 bases and J lost 6; bases outside the gene matches: 4.

The CDR3 DNA reads as TGTGCCAGCAGTTTAGACGGGCCCCCCCGGTTGTCACCCCTCCACTTT. Encoded protein: CASSLDGPPRLSPLHF. The chain carries TRBV27 and TRBJ1-6; D is unclear. V lost 2 bases, J lost 10 bases, and 18 bases lay in between. Germline V lookup: CDR1 MNHEY, CDR2 SMNVEV (reference sequence). There are 16 residues in the CDR3.

The chain is built from TRBV5-8 and TRBJ1-1; 9 bases match TRBD1. The length of the CDR3 is 15 residues. The V gene's germline CDR1 is SGHTS and CDR2 YDEGEE. The V segment lost 3 bases and the J segment 3 bases; nucleotides outside the gene matches: 6. The CDR3 DNA reads as TGTGCCAGCAGCTGGGTGGACAGGGGTGACACTGAAGCTTTCTTT. The encoded protein is CASSWVDRGDTEAFF. The entire variable domain, with the rest obtained from reference TRBV5-8 and TRBJ1-1, is as follows: EAGVTQSPTHLIKTRGQQATLRCSPISGHTSVYWYQQALGLGLQFLLWYDEGEERNRGNFPPRFSGRQFPNYSSELNVNALELEDSALYLCASSWVDRGDTEAFFGQGTRLTVV.